This TCR beta chain comes out of a study of CD8 T cells in Susac syndrome. Study at large: Blood was drawn from Susac syndrome patients while they were therapy-naive, on corticosteroids, or on intravenous immunoglobulin alone.

The V end lost 2 bases, the J end lost 1 base, and 17 bases lay between the germline ends. The germline V gene has CDR1 DFQATT and CDR2 SNEGSKA (reference sequence). CDR3 length equals 16 residues. Random hexamers were used to reverse transcribe about 0.5 to 1 ug of RNA. TCRdb re-called the immunoSEQ multiplex PCR reads with MiXCR, one entry per CDR3 protein. Among about 180,000 distinct CDR3 sequences listed, around 96% were seen once. This rearrangement joins TRBV20-1 to TRBJ2-5, with D perhaps TRBD2 (7 bases). Sequenced: CD4+ T cells from PBMCs. This receptor was taken from a human donor with Susac syndrome. CDR3 DNA sequence: TGCAGTGCTAGATTCCCGGGGGGCGGTGCCCAAGAGACCCAGTACTTC. Its translation is CSARFPGGGAQETQYF.